The clone carrying this T cell receptor beta chain was seen a handful of times. Its antigen is not identified. Germline V gene sequence: CDR1 SGHTA, CDR2 FQGNSA. The V gene lost 5 bases and the J gene lost 3 bases, with 10 bases spanning the gap. The CDR3 is 14 amino acids. One entry per CDR3 protein, called by TCRdb with MiXCR from the 5' RACE reads. The sample records about 220,000 distinct CDR3 sequences, 3% to 3.5% being singletons. These data are taken from a study of T cells after yellow fever vaccination. Background on the study: Preparation of fractions with low cell numbers was performed using SMART-Seq v4 Ultra Low Input. Study results and caveats: Researchers noted that a small share of clonotypes showed up in both CD4 and CD8 compartments. Boosting was followed by the reappearance of most primary-vaccination clones (around 96% CD4, about 89% CD8).

The rearrangement links TRBV7-2 to TRBJ2-2; unclear D gene. This specimen consisted of CD4+ T cells sorted from PBMCs, obtained 10 days after the yellow fever booster vaccination. The receptor comes from a man aged 18 to 29 who received the YFV17D yellow fever vaccine. The CDR3 nucleotides are TGTGCCAGCAGCCCCCACGGGTACACCGGGGAGCTGTTTTTT. Amino acid sequence: CASSPHGYTGELFF.